One sample yielded the 13 T cell receptor beta chains listed below, sequenced in a study of neurological immune-mediated disorders. TCRdb processed the 5' RACE reads anew with MiXCR; each CDR3 protein has one entry. The sample lists fewer than 90,000 distinct CDR3 sequences; 9% to 12% were seen once. The sample was PBMCs. These receptors all stem from a man between 35 and 55 years old in good health.

Ten or more counts support this clonotype. V is TRBV5-1 and J is TRBJ2-6; 7 nucleotides agree with TRBD1. Per the germline V gene, CDR1 is SGHRS and CDR2 is YFSETQ. The V segment lost 0 bases and the J segment 12 bases; nucleotides outside the gene matches: 12. This CDR3 is 16 amino acids long. The CDR3 sequence: CASSLGADRPGGVLTF. The DNA for the CDR3 is TGCGCCAGCAGCTTGGGGGCCGACAGGCCAGGGGGCGTCCTGACTTTC. Drawing the rest from reference TRBV5-1 and TRBJ2-6, the complete variable domain is KAGVTQTPRYLIKTRGQQVTLSCSPISGHRSVSWYQQTPGQGLQFLFEYFSETQRNKGNFPGRFSGRQFSNSRSEMNVSTLELGDSALYLCASSLGADRPGGVLTFGAGSRLTVL.

This clonotype was counted ten times or more. The V and J genes are TRBV7-3 and TRBJ1-1, with D perhaps matching TRBD1 (6 bases). Trimming shortened V by 3 bases and J by 1 base, and 12 bases separated the two germline ends. CDR1 is SGHTA, CDR2 FQGTGA, per germline. This CDR3 has 15 residues. CDR3 in DNA: TGTGCCAGCAGCTTTATAGGAGGGGGGAACACTGAAGCTTTCTTT. Translating it yields CASSFIGGGNTEAFF.

In its sample, this clonotype was seen many times. The V gene is TRBV10-3, the J gene TRBJ2-7, with D unresolved. Germline V gene sequence: CDR1 ENHRY, CDR2 SYGVKD. The CDR3 extends over 14 amino acids. Trimming left V 10 bases short and J 2 bases short, with 18 bases between. The CDR3 here is CATERAKSAYEQYF. The CDR3, as DNA: TGTGCCACGGAACGGGCAAAGTCGGCCTACGAGCAGTACTTC.

In this sample, this clonotype turned up a few times. V gene TRBV18 combines with J gene TRBJ1-1, with TRBD1 matching over 8 bases. The V gene's germline CDR1 is KGHSH and CDR2 LQKENI. This CDR3 region has 15 residues. With V trimmed by 3 bases and J by 8 bases, 11 bases remained unmatched. CDR3 in DNA: TGTGCCAGCTCACCCATGACAGGGGAGGGGACCGAAGCTTTCTTT. Protein product: CASSPMTGEGTEAFF.

Ten or more counts support this clonotype. J is TRBJ2-5 and V is TRBV12-3 or TRBV12-4, with a tentative D call TRBD2 (6 bases). The CDR3 covers 13 residues. With 5 bases removed from V and 3 bases from J, the gap between germline ends came to 10 bases. The CDR3 DNA follows: TGTGCCAGCAGTCCGGGGGACGAAGAGACCCAGTACTTC. Residues: CASSPGDEETQYF.

The table lists this clonotype with many counts. The chain is built from TRBV5-1 and TRBJ2-1; D may be TRBD1 (5 bases). Trimming shortened V by 2 bases and J by 2 bases, and 11 bases separated the two germline ends. Germline V CDR1 and CDR2: SGHRS, YFSETQ. The CDR3 is 15 residues long. The CDR3 region is CASSFARVTYNEQFF. The CDR3 DNA is TGCGCCAGCAGCTTTGCCAGGGTAACCTACAATGAGCAGTTCTTC.

This clonotype was picked up a small number of times. This rearrangement joins TRBV20-1 to TRBJ2-7, with TRBD1 identical over 8 bases. CDR1 is DFQATT, CDR2 SNEGSKA, per germline (reference sequence). The CDR3 is 12 amino acids. Unmatched junction bases numbered 5, after V lost 5 bases and J lost 5 bases. The CDR3 DNA reads as TGCAGTGCTCCCGGGACAGGTCACGAGCAGTACTTC. Translated, it gives CSAPGTGHEQYF.

This clonotype was seen repeatedly, ten times or more. The V call is TRBV27, the J call TRBJ1-6; D may be TRBD1 (5 bases). This CDR3 region has 14 residues. CDR1 and CDR2 from the germline V gene are MNHEY and SMNVEV (reference sequence). V gave up 4 bases and J gave up 5 bases, with 9 bases separating them. The chain's CDR3 is CASSYDSNNSPLHF. The CDR3 DNA is TGTGCCAGCAGTTATGACAGTAATAATTCACCCCTCCACTTT.

This clonotype was seen ten or more times. The V gene is TRBV28, the J gene TRBJ2-1; D unresolved. The V gene's germline CDR1 is MDHEN and CDR2 SYDVKM. V shed 0 bases and J shed 7 bases, with 4 bases lying between them. The CDR3 runs to 12 residues. Here the CDR3 reads CASSLWKNEQFF. The CDR3, as DNA: TGTGCCAGCAGTTTATGGAAGAATGAGCAGTTCTTC.

The chain carries TRBV5-6 and TRBJ1-2; D is undetermined. V was cut by 5 bases and J by 5 bases, with 7 bases left in between. CDR1 is SGHDT and CDR2 is YYEEEE in the germline V gene. The CDR3 is 11 residues long. CDR3: CASSQDYGYTF. In nucleotides, the CDR3 is TGTGCCAGCAGTCAGGATTATGGCTACACCTTC. Supplemented by reference TRBV5-6 and TRBJ1-2, the full variable domain reads DAGVTQSPTHLIKTRGQQVTLRCSPKSGHDTVSWYQQALGQGPQFIFQYYEEEERQRGNFPDRFSGHQFPNYSSELNVNALLLGDSALYLCASSQDYGYTFGSGTRLTVV.

This clonotype was detected many times. The chain has TRBV2 and TRBJ2-3; D assignment may be TRBD1 or TRBD2 (5 bases each). With 4 bases removed from V and 0 bases from J, the gap between germline ends came to 5 bases. The CDR3 loop spans 13 amino acids. Germline values: CDR1 SNHLY, CDR2 FYNNEI. In DNA form, the CDR3 reads TGTGCCAGCAGTGGGGACAGCACAGATACGCAGTATTTT. It encodes CASSGDSTDTQYF.

This clonotype was observed many times. The genes are TRBV5-1 and TRBJ2-7; 11 bases agree with TRBD2. With V trimmed by 4 bases and J by 1 base, 4 bases remained unmatched. Germline V gene data show CDR1 as SGHRS and CDR2 as YFSETQ. This CDR3 contains 15 residues. CDR3 residues: CASSRSGGESYEQYF. Here the CDR3 DNA reads TGCGCCAGCAGCCGTAGCGGGGGGGAGTCCTACGAGCAGTACTTC.

This clonotype was picked up many times. The rearrangement joins TRBV25-1 to TRBJ2-3; 7 bases are shared with TRBD2. Trimming removed 4 bases from V and 6 bases from J; junction bases left unmatched: 10. The CDR3 consists of 15 residues. The germline V gene encodes CDR1 MGHDK and CDR2 SYGVNS. DNA of the CDR3: TGTGCCAGCAGTGCAATTGGGGGGGAGAGGGATACGCAGTATTTT. As protein: CASSAIGGERDTQYF.